The 4 T cell receptor beta chains presented below share a single source sample, sequenced in a study of T cell changes during pregnancy in multiple sclerosis. Profiling relied on immunoSEQ multiplex PCR, and the TCRdb table lists in-frame clones only, not all of them. The sample includes roughly 80,000 clones, 85% to 95% of them seen just once. The material was peripheral blood, obtained in the first trimester of pregnancy. Receptors originate from a female donor with multiple sclerosis, enrolled in a pregnancy study.

The chain uses TRBV7-2 and TRBJ2-7; weak D call: TRBD1 (5 bases). Deletions cut 2 bases from V and 5 bases from J, with 16 bases between. Per germline, CDR1 SGHTA and CDR2 FQGNSA. CDR3 length: 15 amino acids. The CDR3 region is CASSLSQGMKNEQYF. The CDR3 DNA reads TGTGCCAGCAGCTTATCCCAGGGAATGAAAAACGAGCAGTACTTC.

This clone was detected only once. The chain has TRBV13 and TRBJ2-6; 10 bases are shared with TRBD1. Germline loops: CDR1 PRHDT, CDR2 FYEKMQ (reference sequence). The trim removed 5 bases at V and 3 bases at J, leaving 7 bases unmatched. This CDR3 has 17 residues. The CDR3 nucleotides read TGTGCCAGCAGCCAGAGACAGGGGGCGCATGGGGCCAACGTCCTGACTTTC. This translates into CASSQRQGAHGANVLTF.

This clone appeared a single time. This chain uses TRBV7-2 with TRBJ2-1; 8 positions agree with TRBD1. Germline V gives CDR1 SGHTA, CDR2 FQGNSA. The trim removed 5 bases at V and 6 bases at J, leaving 12 bases unmatched. The CDR3 has 16 residues. CDR3 in DNA: TGTGCCAGCAGCGGGCATAAGGACAGGGTTGTCAATGAGCAGTTCTTC. It specifies CASSGHKDRVVNEQFF.

V and J are TRBV7-2 and TRBJ2-2; no clear D gene. The CDR3 loop spans 12 amino acids. The V gene's germline CDR1 is SGHTA and CDR2 FQGNSA. V gave up 5 bases and J gave up 3 bases, with 4 bases separating them. CDR3 loop: CASSLDTGELFF. The CDR3 DNA is TGTGCCAGCAGCCTCGACACCGGGGAGCTGTTTTTT. Based on the CDR3 plus reference TRBV7-2 and TRBJ2-2, the full variable domain is GAGVSQSPSNKVTEKGKDVELRCDPISGHTALYWYRQSLGQGLEFLIYFQGNSAPDKSGLPSDRFSAERTGGSVSTLTIQRTQQEDSAVYLCASSLDTGELFFGEGSRLTVL.